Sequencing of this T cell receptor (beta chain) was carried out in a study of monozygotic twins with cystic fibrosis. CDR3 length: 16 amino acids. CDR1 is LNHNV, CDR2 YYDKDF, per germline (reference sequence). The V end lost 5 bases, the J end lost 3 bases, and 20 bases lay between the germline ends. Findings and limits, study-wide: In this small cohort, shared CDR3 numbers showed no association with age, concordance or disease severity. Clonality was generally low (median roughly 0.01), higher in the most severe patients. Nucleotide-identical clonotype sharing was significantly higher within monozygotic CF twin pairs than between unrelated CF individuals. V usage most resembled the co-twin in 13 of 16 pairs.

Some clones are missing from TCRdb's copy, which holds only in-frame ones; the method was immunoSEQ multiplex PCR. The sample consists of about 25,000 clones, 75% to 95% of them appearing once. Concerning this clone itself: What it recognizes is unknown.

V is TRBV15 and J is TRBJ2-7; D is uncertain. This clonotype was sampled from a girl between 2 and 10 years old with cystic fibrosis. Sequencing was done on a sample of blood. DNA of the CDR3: TGTGCCACCAGCTTGGATACCCAGGCCCGTGGCTACGAGCAGTACTTC. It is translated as CATSLDTQARGYEQYF.